This T cell receptor beta chain was identified during a study of shared clonotypes between healthy human individuals. Findings and limits, study-wide: Clonotype sharing levels among donors were expected to vary with sequencing depth. Clonotypes not shared had lower generation probabilities than those common to all four donors. Memory subsets generally showed smaller estimated richness than naive subsets did.

V was clipped by 4 bases and J by 2 bases; unmatched bases: 2. This CDR3 spans 14 amino acids. The germline V gene encodes CDR1 MNHEY and CDR2 SMNVEV (reference sequence). CD4+ cells yielded CD45RA+ naive and CD45RA-negative memory subsets. This clone is a singleton in its sample. Its specificity is unknown. This specimen includes other DNA sequences encoding the same CDR3. The data were produced by immunoSEQ multiplex PCR, yet TCRdb's version contains in-frame clones alone and is incomplete. The data contain more than 1.2 million clones, less than 99% of them singletons. This receptor was taken from a young man in good health. The sequenced sample was naive CD4+ T cells sorted from blood. Described subset: CD45RA+ positively selected. This sequence joins TRBV27 and TRBJ1-5; TRBD1 agrees at 7 bases. This CDR3 reads CASSYRGGNQPQHF. The CDR3 coding sequence is TGTGCCAGCAGTTACAGGGGTGGCAATCAGCCCCAGCATTTT.